This entry features one TCR beta chain sequence. The antigen is undetermined. This entry belongs to a study of shared clonotypes between healthy human individuals. The wider study: Participating donors consisted of a couple of women and a few men aged 18 to 49. Three plates were used per donor for CD4 naive, three for CD4 memory, two for CD8 naive and one for CD8 memory.

In the naive CD8 group, cells lacked CD45RO and were positively selected for CCR7, so terminally differentiated effector memory CD45RA+ cells were left out. Clones were read by immunoSEQ multiplex PCR, and TCRdb kept only the in-frame ones, dropping some. This table holds about 2,200,000 clones, about 92% found once. This CDR3 spans 14 amino acids. The V gene lost 3 bases and the J gene lost 5 bases, with 11 bases spanning the gap. Germline values: CDR1 KGHSH, CDR2 LQKENI. Overall study findings and caveats: Naive subsets usually exceeded memory subsets in estimated richness. The rarefaction results pointed to incomplete sorted-subset sequencing despite large depth.

The sequence came from a man between 18 and 35 years old in good health. Some clones in this sample may be carry-over from other donors' samples. The chain is built from TRBV18 and TRBJ2-1; D is perhaps TRBD2 (5 bases). Specimen: naive CD8+ T cells from PBMCs. CDR3 DNA sequence: TGTGCCAGCTCACCCCGGGAAGGAGACAATGAGCAGTTCTTC. Protein sequence: CASSPREGDNEQFF.